Sequencing of this T cell receptor (beta chain) was carried out in a study of blood T cell repertoires in COVID-19. Study information: Material from acute and convalescent COVID-19 was sourced from the United States, Italy and Spain. T cells, B-cell-depleted T cells, or PBMCs provided the cDNA or gDNA that served as material.

The length of the CDR3 is 13 residues. Germline V gene data show CDR1 as GTSNPN and CDR2 as SVGIG (reference sequence). Per the study methods: Amplification of reference gene primers provided the estimated nucleated cell counts. Sequencing was performed with immunoSEQ multiplex PCR; in TCRdb, only in-frame clones are kept and a portion is missing. D and trimming come from the DNA, and the V and J calls and clone size come from that table. Of about 28,000 clones in the sample, more than 65% were seen once. The chain combines TRBV30 with TRBJ2-7; TRBD1 aligns across 8 bases. This TCR was recovered from a woman in her sixties or seventies with acute or convalescent COVID-19. Input material: peripheral blood. DNA of the CDR3: TGTGGGGGCGAGAGACAGGGGATTTCCGAGCAGTACTTC. Protein: CGGERQGISEQYF.